The clone carrying this T cell receptor beta chain was counted at least ten times. The CDR3 spans 15 residues. The germline V gene encodes CDR1 MGHRA and CDR2 YSYEKL. J gave up 3 bases and V 3 bases, and 8 bases lay outside the gene matches. The sample is drawn from a study of metastatic and nonmetastatic thyroid tumors. The wider study: Malignant and benign thyroid patients had repertoires compared in peripheral blood and tumor or nodule tissue.

Original processing methods: Differences in CDR3 between clinicopathological groups were drawn on to build a classifier intended to discriminate distant-metastatic papillary thyroid cancer patients. TCRdb re-analyzed the PCR reads through MiXCR. The V and J calls follow TCRdb's processing rather than the paper's. The top ten hold about an eighth of the sample, which has about 35,000 clones, 15% to 20% seen once. Every patient was untreated before thyroid surgery. This TCR was sampled from a male donor with papillary thyroid cancer or a benign thyroid nodule (not recorded which). Some clones in this sample may be carry-over from other donors' samples. Input material: blood. The chain uses TRBV4-1 and TRBJ2-7; TRBD2 agrees at 7 bases. CDR3 DNA sequence: TGCGCCAGCAGCCACTCCCCGAGCGGGGACTACGAGCAGTACTTC. Translation: CASSHSPSGDYEQYF.